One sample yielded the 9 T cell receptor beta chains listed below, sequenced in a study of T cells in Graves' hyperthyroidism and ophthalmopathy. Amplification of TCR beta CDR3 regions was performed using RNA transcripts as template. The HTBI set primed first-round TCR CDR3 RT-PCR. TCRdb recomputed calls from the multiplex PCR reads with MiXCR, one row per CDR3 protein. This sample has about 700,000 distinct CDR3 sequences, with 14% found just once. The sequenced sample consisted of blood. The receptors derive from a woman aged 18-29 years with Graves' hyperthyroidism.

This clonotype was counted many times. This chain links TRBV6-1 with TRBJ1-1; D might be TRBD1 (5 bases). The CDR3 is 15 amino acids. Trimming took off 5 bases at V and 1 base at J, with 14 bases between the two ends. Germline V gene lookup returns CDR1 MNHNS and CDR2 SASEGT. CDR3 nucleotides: TGTGCCAGCAGTACCTGGGGGGGACCGAACACTGAAGCTTTCTTT. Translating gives CASSTWGGPNTEAFF.

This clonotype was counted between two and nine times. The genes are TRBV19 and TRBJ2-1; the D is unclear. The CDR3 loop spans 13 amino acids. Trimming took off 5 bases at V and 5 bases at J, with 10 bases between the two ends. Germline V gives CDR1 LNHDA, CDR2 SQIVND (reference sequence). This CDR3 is CASSRAIDNEQFF. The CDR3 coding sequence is TGTGCCAGTAGTCGAGCCATAGACAATGAGCAGTTCTTC.

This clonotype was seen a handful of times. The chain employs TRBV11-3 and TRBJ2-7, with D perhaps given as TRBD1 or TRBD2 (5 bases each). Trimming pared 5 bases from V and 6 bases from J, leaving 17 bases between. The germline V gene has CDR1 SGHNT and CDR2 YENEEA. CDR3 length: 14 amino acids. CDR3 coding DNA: TGTGCCAGCAGCCCCCTACGGGACCAGTTCGAGCAGTACTTC. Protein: CASSPLRDQFEQYF.

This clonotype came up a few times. The DNA for the CDR3 is TGTGCCAGCAGTTCCCCCACTAGCGGGAGGGGGGGAGAGACCCAGTACTTC. As protein: CASSSPTSGRGGETQYF. The rearrangement joins TRBV28 to TRBJ2-5; 13 nucleotides agree with TRBD2. J was trimmed by 4 bases and V by 4 bases; bases with no gene match: 9. Germline V CDR1 and CDR2: MDHEN, SYDVKM. There are 17 residues in the CDR3. The variable domain in full, with the rest retrieved from reference TRBV28 and TRBJ2-5, is DVKVTQSSRYLVKRTGEKVFLECVQDMDHENMFWYRQDPGLGLRLIYFSYDVKMKEKGDIPEGYSVSREKKERFSLILESASTNQTSMYLCASSSPTSGRGGETQYFGPGTRLLVL.

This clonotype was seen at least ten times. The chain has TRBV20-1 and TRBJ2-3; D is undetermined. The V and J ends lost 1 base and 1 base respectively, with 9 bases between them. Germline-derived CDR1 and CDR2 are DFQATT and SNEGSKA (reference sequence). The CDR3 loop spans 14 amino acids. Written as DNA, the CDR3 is TGCAGTGCTAGAGTGAGCGAGGGCACAGATACGCAGTATTTT. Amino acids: CSARVSEGTDTQYF.

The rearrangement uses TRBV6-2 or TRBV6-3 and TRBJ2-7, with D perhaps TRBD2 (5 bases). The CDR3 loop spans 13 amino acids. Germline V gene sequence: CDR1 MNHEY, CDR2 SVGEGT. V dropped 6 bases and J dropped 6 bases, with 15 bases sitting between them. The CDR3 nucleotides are TGTGCCAGCAGACTTCGAAGCGGACGCGAGCAGTACTTC. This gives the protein CASRLRSGREQYF.

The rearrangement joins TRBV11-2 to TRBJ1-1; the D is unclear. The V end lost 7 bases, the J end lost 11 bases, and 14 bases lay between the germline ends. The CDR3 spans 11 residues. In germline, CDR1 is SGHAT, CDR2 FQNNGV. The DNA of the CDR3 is TGTGCCAGCACCCCACGAGTCGGGGCTTTCTTT. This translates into CASTPRVGAFF.

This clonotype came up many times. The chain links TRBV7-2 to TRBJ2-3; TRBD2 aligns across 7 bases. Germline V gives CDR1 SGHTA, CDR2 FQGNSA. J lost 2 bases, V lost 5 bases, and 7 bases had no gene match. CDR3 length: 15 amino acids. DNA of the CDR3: TGTGCCAGCAGCGATGACCTAGCGGTCACAGATACGCAGTATTTT. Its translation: CASSDDLAVTDTQYF.

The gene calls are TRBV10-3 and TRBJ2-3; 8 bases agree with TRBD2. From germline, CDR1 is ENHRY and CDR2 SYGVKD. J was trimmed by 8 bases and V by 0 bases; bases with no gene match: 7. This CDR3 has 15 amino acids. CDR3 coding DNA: TGTGCCATCAGTGAGTCGGTAGCGGGGAGGGTTACGCAGTATTTT. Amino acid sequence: CAISESVAGRVTQYF.